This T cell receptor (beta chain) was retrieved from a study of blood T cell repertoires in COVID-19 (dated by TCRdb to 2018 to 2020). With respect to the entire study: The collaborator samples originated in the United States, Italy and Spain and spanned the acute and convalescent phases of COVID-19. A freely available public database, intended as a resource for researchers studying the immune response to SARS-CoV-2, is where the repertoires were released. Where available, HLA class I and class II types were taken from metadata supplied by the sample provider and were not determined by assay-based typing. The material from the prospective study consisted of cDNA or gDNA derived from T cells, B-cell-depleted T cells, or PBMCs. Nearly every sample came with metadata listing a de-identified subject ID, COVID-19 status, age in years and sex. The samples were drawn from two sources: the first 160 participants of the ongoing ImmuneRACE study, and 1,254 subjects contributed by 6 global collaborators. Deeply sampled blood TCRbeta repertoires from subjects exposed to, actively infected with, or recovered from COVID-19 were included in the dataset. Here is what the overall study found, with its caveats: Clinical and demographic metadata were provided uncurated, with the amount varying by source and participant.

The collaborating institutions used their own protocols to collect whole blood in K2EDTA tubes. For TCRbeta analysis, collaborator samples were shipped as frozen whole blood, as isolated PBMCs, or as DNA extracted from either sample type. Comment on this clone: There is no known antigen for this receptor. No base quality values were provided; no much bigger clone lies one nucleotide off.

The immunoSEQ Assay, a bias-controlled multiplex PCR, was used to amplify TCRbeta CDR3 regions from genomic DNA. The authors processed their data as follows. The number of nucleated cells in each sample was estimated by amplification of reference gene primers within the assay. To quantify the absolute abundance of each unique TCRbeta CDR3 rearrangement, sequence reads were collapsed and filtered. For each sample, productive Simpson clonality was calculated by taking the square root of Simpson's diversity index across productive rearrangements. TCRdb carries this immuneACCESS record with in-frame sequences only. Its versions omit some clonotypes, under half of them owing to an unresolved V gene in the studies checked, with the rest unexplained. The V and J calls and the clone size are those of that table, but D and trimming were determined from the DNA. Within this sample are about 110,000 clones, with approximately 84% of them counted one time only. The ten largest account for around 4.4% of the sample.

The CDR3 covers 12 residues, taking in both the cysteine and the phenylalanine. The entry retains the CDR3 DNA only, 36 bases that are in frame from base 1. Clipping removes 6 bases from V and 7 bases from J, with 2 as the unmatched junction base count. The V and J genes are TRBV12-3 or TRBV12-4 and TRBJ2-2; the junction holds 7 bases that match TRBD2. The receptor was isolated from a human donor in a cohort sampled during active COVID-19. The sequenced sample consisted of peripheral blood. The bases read TGTGCCAGCAGCACTAGCGTCGGGGAGCTGTTTTTT. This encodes CASSTSVGELFF.